The 21 T cell receptor beta chains reported below all come from one sample, sequenced in a study of blood T cell repertoires in COVID-19. Sequencing was performed with immunoSEQ multiplex PCR; in TCRdb, only in-frame clones are kept and a portion is missing. The data contain 200,000 to 250,000 clones, more than 75% of them singletons. The material sequenced was peripheral blood. Receptor source: a man aged 45 to 65 who had recovered from COVID-19.

This clone was recorded only once. The chain uses TRBV9 and TRBJ2-5; 7 positions agree with TRBD1. Germline CDR1 reads SGDLS; CDR2 reads YYNGEE. The CDR3 runs 15 residues. With 2 bases clipped from V and 5 bases from J, the junction kept 9 bases outside the gene matches. The CDR3 sequence is CASSVGDRDRETQYF. CDR3 coding DNA: TGTGCCAGCAGCGTCGGCGACAGGGATCGGGAGACCCAGTACTTC.

The genes are TRBV7-9 and TRBJ1-1; a weak D match, TRBD1 (6 bases). This CDR3 contains 12 residues. Trimming pared 1 base from V and 6 bases from J, leaving 6 bases between. Per germline, CDR1 SEHNR and CDR2 FQNEAQ (reference sequence). In DNA form, the CDR3 reads TGTGCCAGCAGCTTAGGGACAGCTGAAGCTTTCTTT. It is translated as CASSLGTAEAFF.

This clone was counted only a few times. The gene calls are TRBV5-4 and TRBJ1-1; D unresolved. The CDR3 loop spans 14 amino acids. CDR1 is SGHNT and CDR2 is YYREEE in the germline V gene (reference sequence). Trimming removed 4 bases from V and 0 bases from J, with 10 bases in between. Here the CDR3 reads CASSREAVNTEAFF. CDR3 DNA sequence: TGTGCCAGCAGCCGGGAGGCAGTGAACACTGAAGCTTTCTTT.

The genes are TRBV5-5 and TRBJ2-7, with D possibly TRBD1 on 6 matching bases. V lost 3 bases, J lost 3 bases, and 10 bases lay in between. From germline, CDR1 is SGHKS and CDR2 YYEKEE (reference sequence). The CDR3 extends over 13 amino acids. Here the CDR3 DNA reads TGTGCCAGCAGCTGGGACATTTACTACGAGCAGTACTTC. Its protein product is CASSWDIYYEQYF.

The chain carries TRBV5-1 and TRBJ2-7, with TRBD2 matching over 8 bases. Germline trimming cut 7 bases from V and 3 bases from J; bases unmatched to any gene: 21. The germline V gene has CDR1 SGHRS and CDR2 YFSETQ. This CDR3 comprises 18 residues. The CDR3 reads CASGRLARQHGTLYEQYF. DNA of the CDR3: TGCGCCAGCGGACGACTAGCGAGACAACATGGCACGCTCTACGAGCAGTACTTC. The full variable domain, completed using reference TRBV5-1 and TRBJ2-7, is KAGVTQTPRYLIKTRGQQVTLSCSPISGHRSVSWYQQTPGQGLQFLFEYFSETQRNKGNFPGRFSGRQFSNSRSEMNVSTLELGDSALYLCASGRLARQHGTLYEQYFGPGTRLTVT.

As to this clone: This sample includes further DNA sequences coding for the same CDR3. CDR3 nucleotides: TGCGCCAGCAGCTTGACTAGCGGGACGGATACGCAGTATTTT. Residues: CASSLTSGTDTQYF. This rearrangement joins TRBV5-1 to TRBJ2-3, with 10 bases lining up with TRBD2. The trim removed 1 base at V and 6 bases at J, leaving 2 bases unmatched. The CDR3 length is 14 residues. Looked up from germline, CDR1 is SGHRS and CDR2 is YFSETQ.

The CDR3 region has the DNA TGTGCCACCAGCAGTGAACAGGGGGCTCACTATGGCTACACCTTC. Amino acids: CATSSEQGAHYGYTF. The chain employs TRBV15 and TRBJ1-2; the match to TRBD1 covers 9 bases. The length of the CDR3 is 15 residues. V lost 3 bases and J lost 3; bases outside the gene matches: 5. Germline lookup yields CDR1 LNHNV and CDR2 YYDKDF (reference sequence).

The rearrangement links TRBV27 to TRBJ2-3, with 8 bases aligning to TRBD2. This CDR3 region has 16 residues. The V and J ends lost 4 bases and 4 bases, in that order; junction bases with no gene match: 10. Germline CDR1 is MNHEY and CDR2 is SMNVEV (reference sequence). CDR3 nucleotide sequence: TGTGCCAGCAGTTCCATTAGCGGGATTGCCCCAGATACGCAGTATTTT. It is translated as CASSSISGIAPDTQYF.

This clone is a singleton in its sample. The CDR3 sequence is CASRGQGGHPGTQYF. CDR3 nucleotides: TGTGCCAGTAGAGGACAGGGAGGTCATCCCGGGACCCAGTACTTC. The V gene is TRBV19, the J gene TRBJ2-5; 8 positions agree with TRBD1. The germline V gene encodes CDR1 LNHDA and CDR2 SQIVND (reference sequence). The CDR3 has 15 residues. The junction had 13 bases not matched to a gene; V was cut back by 6 bases and J by 7 bases.

A word on this clone: Compared with germline, one end of the junction differs, possibly owing to a read error. The V gene is TRBV19, the J gene TRBJ1-1; D is ambiguous. Germline CDR1 is LNHDA and CDR2 is SQIVND (reference sequence). The CDR3 contains 14 residues. The CDR3 bases are TGTGCCAGTAGAAGACCCGGGGTCAACACTGAATCTTTCTTT. Translation: CASRRPGVNTESFF.

This rearrangement joins TRBV14 to TRBJ2-1; D unclear. Germline V CDR1 and CDR2: SGHDN, FVKESK. This CDR3 is 15 amino acids long. Trimming took off 0 bases at V and 8 bases at J, with 14 bases between the two ends. In DNA form, the CDR3 reads TGTGCCAGCAGCCAAGATCTCGAGTTTCACGATGAGCAGTTCTTC. Protein: CASSQDLEFHDEQFF.

The J gene is TRBJ1-2, the V gene TRBV7-8, with TRBD1 matching over 7 bases. J lost 1 base, V lost 5 bases, and 4 bases had no gene match. CDR1 is SGHVS, CDR2 FQNEAQ, per germline. This CDR3 contains 14 residues. This CDR3 is CASSGGQSNYGYTF. CDR3 in DNA: TGTGCCAGCAGCGGGGGACAGAGTAACTATGGCTACACCTTC.

V and J are TRBV27 and TRBJ1-3; 7 bases agree with TRBD1. Germline V CDR1 and CDR2: MNHEY, SMNVEV (reference sequence). The CDR3 loop spans 15 amino acids. V lost 0 bases, J lost 2 bases, and 1 base stayed unmatched. The CDR3 loop reads CASSLSGTAGNTIYF. The CDR3 DNA reads as TGTGCCAGCAGTTTATCGGGGACAGCTGGAAACACCATATATTTT.

The chain uses TRBV5-6 and TRBJ2-7; the D gene is possibly TRBD1 (6 bases). Per germline, CDR1 SGHDT and CDR2 YYEEEE. V was cut by 4 bases and J by 4 bases, with 9 bases left in between. The CDR3 consists of 12 residues. The DNA for the CDR3 is TGTGCCAGCAGCGCACAGGGTTACGAGCAGTACTTC. It encodes CASSAQGYEQYF.

The gene calls are TRBV12-3 or TRBV12-4 and TRBJ2-2, with D tentatively TRBD2 (5 bases). V shed 5 bases and J shed 7 bases, with 11 bases lying between them. The CDR3 is 13 amino acids. CDR3 sequence reads: CASSHRGHGELFF. The DNA for the CDR3 is TGTGCCAGCAGTCACCGGGGTCACGGGGAGCTGTTTTTT.

The gene calls are TRBV7-9 and TRBJ2-7; perhaps TRBD1 as D (6 bases). The germline CDR1 and CDR2 sequences are SEHNR and FQNEAQ (reference sequence). The V and J ends lost 4 bases and 4 bases respectively, with 23 bases between them. This CDR3 contains 17 residues. The CDR3 sequence: CASSSGLDSYTNYEQYF. CDR3 sequence (DNA): TGTGCCAGCAGCTCGGGGTTGGACAGTTACACAAATTACGAGCAGTACTTC. Combining the CDR3 with reference TRBV7-9 and TRBJ2-7 gives the whole variable domain DTGVSQNPRHKITKRGQNVTFRCDPISEHNRLYWYRQTLGQGPEFLTYFQNEAQLEKSRLLSDRFSAERPKGSFSTLEIQRTEQGDSAMYLCASSSGLDSYTNYEQYFGPGTRLTVT.

This chain joins TRBV11-2 and TRBJ2-5, with D uncertain. Germline V gene lookup returns CDR1 SGHAT and CDR2 FQNNGV. The CDR3 has 15 residues. V was cut by 0 bases and J by 3 bases, with 11 bases left in between. This chain's CDR3 is CASSLDLRLEETQYF. The CDR3 DNA follows: TGTGCCAGCAGCTTAGATTTGCGGCTAGAAGAGACCCAGTACTTC.

This clone was counted between two and nine times. CDR3 in amino acids: CASSLASSGNTIYF. The CDR3 DNA reads TGCGCCAGCAGCTTGGCTAGCTCTGGAAACACCATATATTTT. The chain has TRBV5-1 and TRBJ1-3; D remains ambiguous. The V gene's germline CDR1 is SGHRS and CDR2 YFSETQ. The CDR3 totals 14 residues. The V and J ends lost 0 bases and 0 bases respectively, with 4 bases between them.

The chain recombines TRBV4-1 with TRBJ2-1, with 10 positions matching TRBD2. Germline V gene sequence: CDR1 MGHRA, CDR2 YSYEKL. The ends lost 2 bases at V and 5 bases at J; junction bases unmatched: 3. This CDR3 is 15 amino acids long. CDR3 nucleotides: TGCGCCAGCAGCCAAACTAGCGGGGAGGACAATGAGCAGTTCTTC. It is translated as CASSQTSGEDNEQFF.

The chain has TRBV7-9 and TRBJ2-7; 9 bases are a match to TRBD2. V dropped 1 base and J dropped 2; count of bases not matched to a gene: 6. Germline CDR1 is SEHNR and CDR2 is FQNEAQ (reference sequence). CDR3 length: 16 amino acids. The CDR3 bases are TGTGCCAGCAGCTTAGACGGCGGGAGGGTCCCCTACGAGCAGTACTTC. It yields the protein CASSLDGGRVPYEQYF. Full variable domain (remainder filled in from reference TRBV7-9 and TRBJ2-7): DTGVSQNPRHKITKRGQNVTFRCDPISEHNRLYWYRQTLGQGPEFLTYFQNEAQLEKSRLLSDRFSAERPKGSFSTLEIQRTEQGDSAMYLCASSLDGGRVPYEQYFGPGTRLTVT.

The V gene is TRBV28, the J gene TRBJ2-7, with TRBD1 matching over 10 bases. J gave up 3 bases and V 6 bases, and 5 bases lay outside the gene matches. Germline CDR1 and CDR2: MDHEN and SYDVKM. The CDR3 loop spans 14 amino acids. CDR3 protein: CASRTDRGSYEQYF. The CDR3 nucleotides read TGTGCCAGCAGGACGGACAGGGGGAGCTACGAGCAGTACTTC.